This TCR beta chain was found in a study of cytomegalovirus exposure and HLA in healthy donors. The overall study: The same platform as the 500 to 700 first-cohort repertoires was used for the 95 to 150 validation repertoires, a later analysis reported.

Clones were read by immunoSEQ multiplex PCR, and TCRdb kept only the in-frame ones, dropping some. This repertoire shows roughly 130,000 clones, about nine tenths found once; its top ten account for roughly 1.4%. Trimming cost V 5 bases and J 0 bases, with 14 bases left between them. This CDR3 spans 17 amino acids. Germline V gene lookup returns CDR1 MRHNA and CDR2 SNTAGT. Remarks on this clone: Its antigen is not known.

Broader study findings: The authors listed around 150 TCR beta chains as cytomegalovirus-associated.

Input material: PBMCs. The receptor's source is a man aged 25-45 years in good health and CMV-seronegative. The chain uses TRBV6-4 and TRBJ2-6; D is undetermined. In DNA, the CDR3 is TGTGCCAGCAGTACGGAAACAGCCACCTCTGGGGCCAACGTCCTGACTTTC. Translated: CASSTETATSGANVLTF.